The clone carrying this TCR beta chain was recorded once. The junction departs from the called germline gene at one end, perhaps through a read error. This sample was taken from a study of T cell responses to AZD1222 COVID-19 vaccine. Per the germline V gene, CDR1 is SGHAT and CDR2 is FQNNGV. The CDR3 is 15 residues long. Sequencing used immunoSEQ multiplex PCR; TCRdb keeps in-frame clones, though not all of them. The data contain about 110,000 clones, approximately 89% of them singletons. This chain uses TRBV11-2 with TRBJ1-1; possibly TRBD1 for D (5 bases). The sample in question was peripheral blood, obtained on day 0 of MenACWY control vaccination. The clonotype originates from an adult in good health. In nucleotides, the CDR3 is TGTGCCAGCAGCTCGTCGGCGGGGGTGAAGACTGAAGCTTTCTTT. Translated, it gives CASSSSAGVKTEAFF.